This T cell receptor beta chain is from a study of identical twins. Study conclusions and caveats: Beta out-of-frame sequences showed weaker excess sharing between twins. Where out-of-frame alpha sequences were twin-shared, they showed excess low generation probability. Reduced insertions were recorded for abundant cord blood beta clonotypes, with no such pattern in memory repertoires.

This clonotype turned up a few times. Its antigen is unknown. The junction had 11 bases not matched to a gene; V was cut back by 8 bases and J by 2 bases. The CDR3 has 15 amino acids. Using its own MiXCR run on the 5' RACE reads, TCRdb lists one record per CDR3 protein. Of 550,000 to 800,000 distinct CDR3 sequences listed, under 8.5% were seen once; the top ten hold 1.5% to 2%. Every donor was a healthy Caucasian. These data were likewise used in another study, on yellow fever vaccine responses in identical twins.

Sequencing used PBMCs. This clonotype was sampled from a woman under 30 in good health. The V call is TRBV12-3 or TRBV12-4, the J call TRBJ2-7; 8 bases are shared with TRBD1. In DNA, the CDR3 is TGTGCCAGCGGATTCCCAGGGGGCGCTACCTACGAGCAGTACTTC. Protein product: CASGFPGGATYEQYF.